The present T cell receptor beta chain was sequenced within a study of blood T cell repertoires in COVID-19. Some clones are missing from TCRdb's copy, which holds only in-frame ones; the method was immunoSEQ multiplex PCR. The data contain some 390,000 clones, around nine tenths of them singletons. CDR1 and CDR2 (germline): SGHTA, FQGTGA. The CDR3 is 15 residues long. V lost 0 bases and J lost 4; bases outside the gene matches: 3. This sequence joins TRBV7-3 and TRBJ2-1; 7 bases line up with TRBD2. This sequence originates from a human donor in a cohort sampled during active COVID-19. What was sequenced was peripheral blood. The CDR3 bases are TGTGCCAGCAGCTTAACTAGCGGGTATTACAATGAGCAGTTCTTC. Its protein is CASSLTSGYYNEQFF. The variable domain in full, completed from reference TRBV7-3 and TRBJ2-1, reads GAGVSQTPSNKVTEKGKYVELRCDPISGHTALYWYRQSLGQGPEFLIYFQGTGAADDSGLPNDRFFAVRPEGSVSTLKIQRTERGDSAVYLCASSLTSGYYNEQFFGPGTRLTVL.